This T cell receptor (beta chain) appears in the sequencing data of a study of cytomegalovirus exposure and HLA in healthy donors. Germline V CDR1 and CDR2: SEHNR, FQNEAQ (reference sequence). The V gene end was trimmed by 3 bases and the J gene end by 4 bases; junction bases not matched to a gene: 9. The length of the CDR3 is 16 residues. In regard to this clone: Its antigen is as yet unknown.

The primer mix had 60 Vbeta and 13 Jbeta primers. Assay: immunoSEQ multiplex PCR; the TCRdb copy retains only in-frame clones and omits some. The data hold around 170,000 clones, with about 80% observed a single time. Notes on the study in general: Later analysis associated a missense DCLRE1C variant with TCR beta V- and J-gene trimming. Associated with cytomegalovirus, according to the listing, were 150 to 200 TCR beta chains.

The chain has TRBV7-9 and TRBJ2-1; 7 bases align to TRBD2. Source material: PBMCs. This TCR derives from a man aged 18-30 years in good health and CMV-seronegative. This CDR3 reads CASSFRLAATYNEQFF. In DNA form, the CDR3 reads TGTGCCAGCAGCTTCAGGCTAGCGGCCACGTACAATGAGCAGTTCTTC.